These 21 T cell receptor beta chains came from one sample sequenced in a study of T-cell memory formation after mild COVID-19. TCRdb re-called the 5' RACE reads with MiXCR, one entry per CDR3 protein. In the table there are about 270,000 distinct CDR3 sequences, 15% to 20% of which are singletons. The sequencing input was PBMCs or a T cell subset sorted from them (not recorded which). The receptors stem from a man between 18 and 35 years old who had mild COVID-19 (a few samples of this study predate the infection). Cell type and time point are not known.

V is TRBV5-5 and J is TRBJ2-7, with a weak D call TRBD2 (6 bases). The germline CDR1 and CDR2 sequences are SGHKS and YYEKEE (reference sequence). Trimming shortened V by 2 bases and J by 4 bases, and 16 bases separated the two germline ends. This CDR3 comprises 15 residues. The CDR3 nucleotides are TGTGCCAGCAGCTTAGGGACTCAATTTTGGTACGAGCAGTACGTC. As protein: CASSLGTQFWYEQYV.

This clonotype was picked up many times. V and J are TRBV7-2 and TRBJ2-3; a possible D gene is TRBD2 (5 bases). CDR3 length: 12 residues. The V end was cut by 8 bases, the J end by 4 bases, with 10 bases between. From germline, CDR1 is SGHTA and CDR2 FQGNSA. The DNA for the CDR3 is TGTGCCAGCGGCGGGTACGCAGATACGCAGTATTTT. This gives the protein CASGGYADTQYF.

The chain combines TRBV4-1 with TRBJ1-1, with a weak D call TRBD1 (6 bases). The germline gives CDR1 MGHRA, CDR2 YSYEKL. This CDR3 comprises 14 residues. Trimming took 6 bases from V and 5 from J, leaving 16 bases between them. CDR3: CASSRTEDGTEAFF. The CDR3 nucleotides read TGCGCCAGCAGTCGGACAGAGGATGGGACTGAAGCTTTCTTT.

The chain recombines TRBV5-8 with TRBJ2-7, with 7 positions matching TRBD1. V gave up 4 bases and J gave up 5 bases; unmatched junction bases: 15. CDR3 length equals 16 residues. Looked up from germline, CDR1 is SGHTS and CDR2 is YDEGEE. The CDR3 region is CASSPGTAGRDDEQYF. The CDR3 DNA reads as TGTGCCAGCAGCCCAGGGACAGCCGGTCGGGACGACGAGCAGTACTTC.

This clonotype has only a few counts. This sequence joins TRBV18 and TRBJ1-5; TRBD1 matches 8 bases. The CDR3 contains 14 residues. V lost 3 bases to trimming and J lost 5 bases; unmatched junction nucleotides: 3. CDR1 is KGHSH, CDR2 LQKENI, per germline. For the CDR3, the DNA is TGTGCCAGCTCACCGGGACAGGACTATCAGCCCCAGCATTTT. As protein: CASSPGQDYQPQHF.

CDR3 bases: TGCAGTGCTAGAGATCCGAAAGGGGGGGATGGCTACACCTTC. Translation: CSARDPKGGDGYTF. The chain is built from TRBV20-1 and TRBJ1-2, with D possibly being TRBD1 (6 bases). With 0 bases removed from V and 6 bases from J, the gap between germline ends came to 14 bases. From germline, CDR1 is DFQATT and CDR2 SNEGSKA (reference sequence). This CDR3 has 14 residues.

The gene calls are TRBV12-3 or TRBV12-4 and TRBJ2-7; no firm D call. V dropped 2 bases and J dropped 5 bases, with 7 bases sitting between them. The CDR3 length is 12 residues. CDR3 bases: TGTGCCAGCAGTTTATCCCGCCACGAGCAGTACTTC. The encoded protein is CASSLSRHEQYF.

This clonotype was detected a few times. The chain recombines TRBV21-1 with TRBJ1-1. TRBV21-1 is termed a pseudogene. The CDR3 loop spans 15 amino acids. In DNA form, the CDR3 reads TGTGCCAGCAGCAAAGGGACGGTCATGAACACTGAAGCTTTCTTT. Amino acid sequence: CASSKGTVMNTEAFF.

This clonotype was counted a few times. The chain joins TRBV6-2 or TRBV6-3 to TRBJ2-7, with 12 bases fitting TRBD2. Germline values: CDR1 MNHEY, CDR2 SVGEGT. The V segment lost 0 bases and the J segment 3 bases; nucleotides outside the gene matches: 0. The CDR3 totals 15 residues. The CDR3 here is CASSYSTSGSYEQYV. The CDR3 bases are TGTGCCAGCAGTTACTCGACTAGCGGGAGCTACGAGCAGTACGTC.

The chain recombines TRBV7-2 with TRBJ1-5; tentatively, D is TRBD1 (5 bases). The CDR3 spans 14 residues. Trimming shortened V by 7 bases and J by 2 bases, and 12 bases separated the two germline ends. Germline values: CDR1 SGHTA, CDR2 FQGNSA. The CDR3 protein is CASTQGFGNQPQHF. The CDR3 region has the DNA TGTGCCAGCACCCAGGGTTTCGGCAATCAGCCCCAGCATTTT. Full variable domain (missing parts from reference TRBV7-2 and TRBJ1-5): GAGVSQSPSNKVTEKGKDVELRCDPISGHTALYWYRQSLGQGLEFLIYFQGNSAPDKSGLPSDRFSAERTGGSVSTLTIQRTQQEDSAVYLCASTQGFGNQPQHFGDGTRLSIL.

This clonotype was observed at least ten times. V gene TRBV5-1 combines with J gene TRBJ2-3; D gene uncertain. V shed 0 bases and J shed 0 bases, with 8 bases lying between them. This CDR3 comprises 15 residues. Germline V gene lookup returns CDR1 SGHRS and CDR2 YFSETQ. The CDR3 DNA is TGCGCCAGCAGCTTGGACAGCTCTAGCACAGATACGCAGTATTTT. This translates into CASSLDSSSTDTQYF.

The chain uses TRBV12-3 or TRBV12-4 and TRBJ1-4; D is possibly TRBD1 (5 bases). The CDR3 covers 15 residues. V lost 6 bases and J lost 8, with 19 bases in between. The CDR3, as DNA: TGTGCCAGCAGCAACCAGGGAACCGTAGGGGAAAAACTGTTTTTT. It is translated as CASSNQGTVGEKLFF.

This clonotype showed up many times. The chain carries TRBV5-5 and TRBJ2-2; D might be TRBD1 (6 bases). The CDR3 is 14 amino acids. Trimming took 1 base from V and 3 from J, leaving 7 bases between them. CDR1 and CDR2 from the germline V gene are SGHKS and YYEKEE (reference sequence). The CDR3 region is CASSLYRDTGELFF. The DNA for the CDR3 is TGTGCCAGCAGCTTGTACAGGGACACCGGGGAGCTGTTTTTT. Combining the CDR3 with reference TRBV5-5 and TRBJ2-2 gives the whole variable domain DAGVTQSPTHLIKTRGQQVTLRCSPISGHKSVSWYQQVLGQGPQFIFQYYEKEERGRGNFPDRFSARQFPNYSSELNVNALLLGDSALYLCASSLYRDTGELFFGEGSRLTVL.

This clonotype was picked up a small number of times. The J gene is TRBJ2-1, the V gene TRBV20-1, with D hard to call. Per the germline V gene, CDR1 is DFQATT and CDR2 is SNEGSKA (reference sequence). V was trimmed by 3 bases and J by 4 bases, leaving 7 bases between them. This CDR3 region has 12 residues. CDR3 residues: CSARRLYNEQFF. The CDR3 DNA reads TGCAGTGCTAGGAGACTGTACAATGAGCAGTTCTTC.

This sequence joins TRBV2 and TRBJ1-2, with a weak D call TRBD1 (5 bases). The V end was cut by 3 bases, the J end by 5 bases, with 10 bases between. The germline CDR1 and CDR2 sequences are SNHLY and FYNNEI. The CDR3 is 13 amino acids. The CDR3 sequence: CASSERAGYGYTF. The CDR3 bases are TGTGCCAGCAGTGAGCGGGCAGGGTATGGCTACACCTTC.

This chain's CDR3 is CASALADTQYF. CDR3 in DNA: TGTGCCAGTGCCTTGGCAGATACGCAGTATTTT. J is TRBJ2-3 and V is TRBV12-3 or TRBV12-4; D remains unclear. The CDR3 covers 11 residues. V lost 9 bases to trimming and J lost 4 bases, with 8 bases between them.

There are a few counts of this clonotype. The chain links TRBV5-5 to TRBJ1-2, with a weak D call TRBD1 (5 bases). The V end lost 0 bases, the J end lost 5 bases, and 20 bases lay between the germline ends. CDR1 and CDR2 (germline): SGHKS, YYEKEE (reference sequence). The CDR3 is made up of 17 amino acids. The CDR3 sequence is CASSLEPGLYVGYGYTF. The CDR3 nucleotides are TGTGCCAGCAGCTTGGAACCAGGGCTGTACGTTGGGTATGGCTACACCTTC.

This clonotype was counted between two and nine times. The chain couples TRBV9 to TRBJ2-3; no clear D gene. V lost 4 bases to trimming and J lost 3 bases, with 15 bases between them. CDR1 SGDLS and CDR2 YYNGEE come from the germline V gene. The CDR3 extends over 15 amino acids. CDR3 coding DNA: TGTGCCAGCAGCCACCACGGTAGGCCTACAGATACGCAGTATTTT. Its protein is CASSHHGRPTDTQYF.

This clonotype was detected only a few times. The chain has TRBV4-1 and TRBJ2-6; D might be TRBD1 or TRBD2, each matching 5 bases. V lost 4 bases to trimming and J lost 1 base, with 20 bases between them. Germline V lookup: CDR1 MGHRA, CDR2 YSYEKL. CDR3 length: 19 amino acids. The CDR3 DNA reads TGCGCCAGCAGCCCGCCCAGAGGGACCGCTCTATCTGGGGCCAACGTCCTGACTTTC. Its translation: CASSPPRGTALSGANVLTF.

In its sample, this clonotype was seen a few times. The chain has TRBV6-6 and TRBJ1-2, with D perhaps TRBD1 (6 bases). The CDR3 covers 14 residues. From germline, CDR1 is MNHNY and CDR2 SVGAGI (reference sequence). Trimming cost V 3 bases and J 1 base, with 9 bases left between them. In DNA, the CDR3 is TGTGCCAGCAGTTATCAGGGGTTTAACTATGGCTACACCTTC. Its translation: CASSYQGFNYGYTF.

The chain employs TRBV6-1 and TRBJ2-7; 9 bases match TRBD1. This CDR3 has 17 amino acids. V lost 6 bases and J lost 3; bases outside the gene matches: 15. Germline CDR1 and CDR2: MNHNS and SASEGT. The CDR3 region is CASSSTLGQGGGYEQYV. CDR3 in DNA: TGTGCCAGCAGCTCGACCTTGGGACAGGGTGGAGGCTACGAGCAGTACGTC.